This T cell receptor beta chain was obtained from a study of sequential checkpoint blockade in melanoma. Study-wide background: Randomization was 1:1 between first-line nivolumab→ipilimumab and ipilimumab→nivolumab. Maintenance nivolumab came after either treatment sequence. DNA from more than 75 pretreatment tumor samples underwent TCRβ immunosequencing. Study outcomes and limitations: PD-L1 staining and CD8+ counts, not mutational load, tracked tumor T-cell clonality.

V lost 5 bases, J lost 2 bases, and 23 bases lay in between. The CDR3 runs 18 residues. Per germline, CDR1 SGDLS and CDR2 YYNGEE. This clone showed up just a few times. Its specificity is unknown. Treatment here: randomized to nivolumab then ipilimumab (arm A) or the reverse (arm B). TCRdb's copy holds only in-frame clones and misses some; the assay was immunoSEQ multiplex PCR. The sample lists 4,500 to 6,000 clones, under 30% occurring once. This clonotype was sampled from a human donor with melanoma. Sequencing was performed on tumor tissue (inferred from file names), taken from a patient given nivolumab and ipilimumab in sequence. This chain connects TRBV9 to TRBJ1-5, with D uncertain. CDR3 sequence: CASSRDAGNGRGNQPQHF. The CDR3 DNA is TGTGCCAGCAGTAGGGATGCCGGGAATGGTCGGGGCAATCAGCCCCAGCATTTT.